This TCR beta chain was sequenced during a study of shared clonotypes between healthy human individuals. In the authors' workflow: Junction-only immunoSEQ data arrived without quality scores, meaning filtering differed. The assay was immunoSEQ multiplex PCR, and TCRdb's table has in-frame clones only and misses some. V and J calls and clone size come straight from that table; D and trimming were deduced from the DNA. The table has about 820,000 clones, more than 85% seen once. Study results and caveats: Sample collection involved blood only; tissue repertoires are likely different.

CD8 cells classed as naive were CD45RO-negative and positively selected for CCR7, excluding terminally differentiated effector memory CD45RA+ cells. Of note for this clone: Its antigen is undetermined. The sample has other DNA sequences that encode this CDR3 too.

The V segment lost 4 bases and the J segment 8 bases; nucleotides outside the gene matches: 2. The CDR3 is 14 residues long. The germline V gene has CDR1 SGHRS and CDR2 YFSETQ. The chain uses TRBV5-1 and TRBJ2-1; 14 bases are shared with TRBD2. The receptor's source is a man aged 30-40 years in good health. Sequencing used naive CD8+ T cells sorted from blood. As DNA, the CDR3 is TGCGCCAGCAGCGGGGGACTAGCGGGAGATGAGCAGTTCTTC. Encoded protein: CASSGGLAGDEQFF.